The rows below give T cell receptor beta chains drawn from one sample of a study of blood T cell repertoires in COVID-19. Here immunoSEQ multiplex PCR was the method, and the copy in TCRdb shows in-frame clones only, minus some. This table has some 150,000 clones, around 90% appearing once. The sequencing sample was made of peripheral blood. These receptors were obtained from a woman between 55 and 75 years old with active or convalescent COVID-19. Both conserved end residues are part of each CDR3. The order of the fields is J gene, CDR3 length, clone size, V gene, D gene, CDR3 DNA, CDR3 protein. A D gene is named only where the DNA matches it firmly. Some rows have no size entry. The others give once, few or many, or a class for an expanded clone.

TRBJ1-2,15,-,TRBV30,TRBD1,TGTGCCTGGAGCCCGGGACAGGGCTTTCACTATGGCTACACCTTC,CAWSPGQGFHYGYTF
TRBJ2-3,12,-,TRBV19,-,TGTGCCAGTGTATCTTGGCAAGATACGCAGTATTTT,CASVSWQDTQYF
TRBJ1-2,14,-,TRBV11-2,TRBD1,TGTGCCAGCAGCTTAGGGACAGGGTACTATGGCTACACCTTC,CASSLGTGYYGYTF
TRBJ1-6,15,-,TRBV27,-,TGTGCCAGCAGCCAGGGATGGCAGGATTATTCACCCCTCCACTTT,CASSQGWQDYSPLHF
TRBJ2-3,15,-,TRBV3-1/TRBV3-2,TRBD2,TGTGCCAGCAGCCGTAACCTAGCGGGCACAGATACGCAGTATTTT,CASSRNLAGTDTQYF
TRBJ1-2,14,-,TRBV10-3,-,TGTGCCATCAGTCCGGCAGGGGATGGCTATGGCTACACCTTC,CAISPAGDGYGYTF
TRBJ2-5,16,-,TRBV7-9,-,TGTGCCAGCAGCTTGAGCACAGGGTGGGGCCAAGAGACCCAGTACTTC,CASSLSTGWGQETQYF
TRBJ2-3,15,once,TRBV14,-,TGTGCCAGCAGCCAGATCCGACAGGGCACAGATACGCAGTATTTT,CASSQIRQGTDTQYF
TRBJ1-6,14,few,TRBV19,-,TGTGCCAGTAAGACGGGGATAGTGAATTCACCCCTCCACTTT,CASKTGIVNSPLHF
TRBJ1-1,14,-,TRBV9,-,TGTGCCAGCAGCGTAGACGGGGAGTACACTGAAGCTTTCTTT,CASSVDGEYTEAFF
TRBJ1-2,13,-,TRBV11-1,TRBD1,TGTGCCAGCTCACAAGACAGGGGCCGTGGCTACACCTTC,CASSQDRGRGYTF
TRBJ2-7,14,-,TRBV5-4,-,TGTGCCAGCAGCTTGGGGCAGGGTTCCTACGAGCAGTACTTC,CASSLGQGSYEQYF
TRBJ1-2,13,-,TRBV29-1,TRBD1,TGCAGCGTTGTGAGGCAGGGGGCCAATGGCTACACCTTC,CSVVRQGANGYTF
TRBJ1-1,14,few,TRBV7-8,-,TGTGCCAGCAGCTTGACAGTAATGAACACTGAAGCTTTCTTT,CASSLTVMNTEAFF
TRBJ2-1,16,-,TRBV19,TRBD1,TGTGCCAGTAGTACCCGGACAGGGGGAACCTACAATGAGCAGTTCTTC,CASSTRTGGTYNEQFF
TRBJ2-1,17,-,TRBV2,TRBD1,TGTGCCAGCAGTGAAGCGCTTCCGGACAGGGCCTACAATGAGCAGTTCTTC,CASSEALPDRAYNEQFF
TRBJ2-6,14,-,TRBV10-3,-,TGTGCCATCAGTGTCGGGGCTGGGGCCAACGTCCTGACTTTC,CAISVGAGANVLTF